Below, 12 T cell receptor beta chains from the same sample are listed, as sequenced in a study of cytomegalovirus exposure and HLA in healthy donors. The primer mix had 60 Vbeta and 13 Jbeta primers. Method: immunoSEQ multiplex PCR; TCRdb's copy keeps in-frame clones and lacks some. The data hold roughly 110,000 clones, with 74% observed a single time. Material: PBMCs. The receptor source for this set is a woman aged 40-49 years in good health and CMV-seropositive.

V and J are TRBV7-3 and TRBJ2-1, with 7 bases that match TRBD2. Germline V gene lookup returns CDR1 SGHTA and CDR2 FQGTGA. The CDR3 extends over 15 amino acids. With V trimmed by 0 bases and J by 12 bases, 11 bases remained unmatched. CDR3 amino acids: CASSLTTSFQAGQFF. Here the CDR3 DNA reads TGTGCCAGCAGCTTAACGACTAGCTTCCAAGCTGGGCAGTTCTTC.

V gene TRBV5-1 combines with J gene TRBJ2-7, with D possibly TRBD2 on 5 matching bases. The CDR3 length is 14 residues. The V and J ends lost 4 bases and 4 bases respectively, with 15 bases between them. Germline CDR1 is SGHRS and CDR2 is YFSETQ. The CDR3 here is CASSLSADIYEQYF. The CDR3 DNA is TGCGCCAGCAGCCTTAGCGCGGATATTTACGAGCAGTACTTC.

The chain combines TRBV18 with TRBJ2-1; D perhaps matches TRBD2 (6 bases). This CDR3 region has 12 residues. V was pared by 5 bases and J by 7 bases, with 9 bases between. CDR1 KGHSH and CDR2 LQKENI come from the germline V gene. The CDR3 coding sequence is TGTGCCAGCTCAATTGCGGGGAATGAGCAGTTCTTC. Its protein product is CASSIAGNEQFF.

This clone has a handful of counts. The V gene is TRBV18, the J gene TRBJ1-3; D uncertain. The CDR3 length is 15 residues. Germline-derived CDR1 and CDR2 are KGHSH and LQKENI. V lost 1 base, J lost 0 bases, and 7 bases lay in between. The CDR3 loop reads CASSPLRDSGNTIYF. The CDR3 DNA follows: TGTGCCAGCTCACCACTGAGGGACTCTGGAAACACCATATATTTT. Variable domain in full (rest from reference TRBV18 and TRBJ1-3): NAGVMQNPRHLVRRRGQEARLRCSPMKGHSHVYWYRQLPEEGLKFMVYLQKENIIDESGMPKERFSAEFPKEGPSILRIQQVVRGDSAAYFCASSPLRDSGNTIYFGEGSWLTVV.

CDR3 coding DNA: TGCGCCAGCAGCCGCCTAGCGGGGGGGCGGTACGAGCAGTACTTC. Translated, it gives CASSRLAGGRYEQYF. The chain joins TRBV4-3 to TRBJ2-7; TRBD2 aligns across 12 bases. Trimming at V came to 4 bases and at J to 4 bases, leaving 5 bases not matched to a gene. The CDR3 is 15 residues long. Germline CDR1 and CDR2: LGHNA and YSLEER.

The rearrangement links TRBV4-2 to TRBJ2-1; no reliable D call. The V end lost 3 bases, the J end lost 5 bases, and 8 bases lay between the germline ends. Germline V gene sequence: CDR1 LGHNA, CDR2 YNFKEQ. The CDR3 totals 13 residues. The CDR3 nucleotides read TGTGCCAGCAGCCAGAGCTTGGACAATGAGCAGTTCTTC. It translates to CASSQSLDNEQFF.

About this clone: Germline is not matched at one junction end, which may reflect a read error. This chain links TRBV10-3 with TRBJ2-5, with a weak D call TRBD2 (5 bases). This CDR3 contains 15 residues. Germline lookup yields CDR1 ENHRY and CDR2 SYGVKD. In nucleotides, the CDR3 is TGTGCCATCAGGTCTCCCCGGGGAGCCCAAGAGGCCCAGTACTTC. Protein sequence: CAIRSPRGAQEAQYF.

The chain links TRBV5-6 to TRBJ1-2; 7 positions agree with TRBD1. The CDR3 contains 15 residues. CDR1 and CDR2 (germline): SGHDT, YYEEEE. With V trimmed by 4 bases and J by 4 bases, 10 bases remained unmatched. CDR3 coding DNA: TGTGCCAGCAGCCCCCAAGACAGGGATAGCTATGGCTACACCTTC. It translates to CASSPQDRDSYGYTF.

The chain has TRBV6-1 and TRBJ2-7, with 11 positions matching TRBD1. This CDR3 is built from 14 residues. The germline CDR1 and CDR2 sequences are MNHNS and SASEGT. J gave up 5 bases and V 3 bases, and 3 bases lay outside the gene matches. CDR3 amino acids: CASSDRTGGDEQYF. Written as DNA, the CDR3 is TGTGCCAGCAGTGACAGGACAGGGGGCGACGAGCAGTACTTC.

The chain recombines TRBV10-3 with TRBJ2-1, with TRBD2 as a possible D gene (6 bases). From germline, CDR1 is ENHRY and CDR2 SYGVKD. Trimming left V 11 bases short and J 0 bases short, with 11 bases between. The CDR3 is made up of 13 amino acids. CDR3 DNA: TGTGCCGCCCGGGAGAGCTCCTACAATGAGCAGTTCTTC. Encoded protein: CAARESSYNEQFF.

This chain connects TRBV29-1 to TRBJ2-3; TRBD2 agrees at 7 bases. Unmatched junction bases numbered 9, after V lost 7 bases and J lost 2 bases. CDR1 is SQVTM and CDR2 is ANQGSEA in the germline V gene. The CDR3 has 14 amino acids. The CDR3 nucleotides read TGCAGCGCTTCAAGACTAGCAGCCACAGATACGCAGTATTTT. Residues: CSASRLAATDTQYF.

The chain links TRBV6-5 to TRBJ1-1; possibly TRBD1 for D (6 bases). V was shortened by 0 bases and J by 10 bases, with 15 bases between the two germline ends. There are 14 residues in the CDR3. Per the germline V gene, CDR1 is MNHEY and CDR2 is SVGAGI. The CDR3 DNA follows: TGTGCCAGCAGTTACTCCGGCGAACAGGGTGGAGCTTTCTTT. It yields the protein CASSYSGEQGGAFF.